The 9 T cell receptor beta chains listed next were all sequenced from one sample in a study of T cell responses to AZD1222 COVID-19 vaccine. Sequencing used immunoSEQ multiplex PCR; TCRdb keeps in-frame clones, though not all of them. The repertoire includes some 150,000 clones, approximately 90% of them detected once, and over 12% sits in the top ten. The material was peripheral blood, obtained on day 0 of AZD1222 vaccination. Receptor source: an adult in good health.

Written as DNA, the CDR3 is TGTGCCAGCAGCCAAGAGCGGGGATGGAGTAATGAAAAACTGTTTTTT. This gives the protein CASSQERGWSNEKLFF. V is TRBV3-1 (or the pseudogene TRBV3-2) and J is TRBJ1-4; D remains unclear. V dropped 0 bases and J dropped 4 bases, with 12 bases sitting between them. This CDR3 has 16 residues. Looked up from germline, CDR1 is LGHDT and CDR2 is YNNKEL (reference sequence).

The chain is built from TRBV11-2 and TRBJ1-4, with D tentatively TRBD1 (6 bases). Germline V gene sequence: CDR1 SGHAT, CDR2 FQNNGV. The CDR3 contains 15 residues. The V end was cut by 5 bases, the J end by 5 bases, with 15 bases between. The CDR3 DNA reads TGTGCCAGCAGCCCAAACACGGGGGCAAATGAAAAACTGTTTTTT. Protein: CASSPNTGANEKLFF.

The table lists this clone with a count of one. The rearrangement uses TRBV5-1 and TRBJ2-1; 7 bases are a match to TRBD2. With V trimmed by 4 bases and J by 12 bases, 10 bases remained unmatched. The length of the CDR3 is 13 residues. Germline V CDR1 and CDR2: SGHRS, YFSETQ. CDR3 in amino acids: CASSPEGGSGQFF. The CDR3 nucleotides read TGCGCCAGCAGCCCCGAGGGAGGGTCGGGGCAGTTCTTC.

The V gene is TRBV5-4, the J gene TRBJ1-2; TRBD1 is a possible D gene (6 bases). The V gene's germline CDR1 is SGHNT and CDR2 YYREEE (reference sequence). The CDR3 sequence is 15 residues long. Trimming pared 6 bases from V and 1 base from J, leaving 16 bases between. The CDR3, as DNA: TGTGCCAGCATTAACAGGGCAGGGCTTAACTATGGCTACACCTTC. This codes for CASINRAGLNYGYTF. The full variable domain, with the rest looked up from reference TRBV5-4 and TRBJ1-2, is ETGVTQSPTHLIKTRGQQVTLRCSSQSGHNTVSWYQQALGQGPQFIFQYYREEENGRGNFPPRFSGLQFPNYSSELNVNALELDDSALYLCASINRAGLNYGYTFGSGTRLTVV.

This clone has just a few counts. The chain employs TRBV5-1 and TRBJ1-2, with unresolved D. This CDR3 has 14 residues. From germline, CDR1 is SGHRS and CDR2 YFSETQ. Trimming shortened V by 0 bases and J by 1 base, and 7 bases separated the two germline ends. The CDR3 nucleotides are TGCGCCAGCAGCTTGGGCCTTAATAACTATGGCTACACCTTC. It specifies CASSLGLNNYGYTF.

This clone occurred once. The V gene is TRBV24-1, the J gene TRBJ1-6; TRBD1 is a possible D gene (5 bases). The germline gives CDR1 KGHDR, CDR2 SFDVKD. CDR3 length equals 19 residues. V lost 7 bases to trimming and J lost 13 bases, with 34 bases between them. CDR3 region: CATSLPGQKNPRKLSPLHF. The DNA for the CDR3 is TGTGCCACCAGCCTTCCAGGGCAGAAAAACCCCCGAAAATTGTCCCCCCTCCACTTT.

The rearrangement uses TRBV27 and TRBJ1-5; D ambiguous. The length of the CDR3 is 18 residues. Germline V lookup: CDR1 MNHEY, CDR2 SMNVEV (reference sequence). Trimming took off 9 bases at V and 0 bases at J, with 24 bases between the two ends. CDR3: CASSQVGSGVLSNQPQHF. The CDR3 region has the DNA TGTGCCAGTTCACAAGTCGGGAGCGGGGTACTTAGCAATCAGCCCCAGCATTTT.

This clone was recorded only once. The chain combines TRBV5-1 with TRBJ2-7; D might be TRBD2 (5 bases). Germline V gene sequence: CDR1 SGHRS, CDR2 YFSETQ. This CDR3 is 16 amino acids long. Trimming removed 1 base at V and 2 bases at J, with 16 bases between. The CDR3 DNA reads TGCGCCAGCAGCTTGTCTTTTGGGAGTCCGACCTACGAGCAGTACTTC. Its translation: CASSLSFGSPTYEQYF. Together with reference TRBV5-1 and TRBJ2-7, the CDR3 gives the full variable domain: KAGVTQTPRYLIKTRGQQVTLSCSPISGHRSVSWYQQTPGQGLQFLFEYFSETQRNKGNFPGRFSGRQFSNSRSEMNVSTLELGDSALYLCASSLSFGSPTYEQYFGPGTRLTVT.

The chain has TRBV3-1 (or the pseudogene TRBV3-2) and TRBJ1-5; the D is unclear. Trimming took 4 bases from V and 6 from J, leaving 10 bases between them. Germline lookup yields CDR1 LGHDT and CDR2 YNNKEL (reference sequence). The CDR3 length is 13 residues. The CDR3 DNA reads TGTGCCAGCAGCCTAGAGGGCGGTCAGCCCCAGCATTTT. This sequence encodes CASSLEGGQPQHF.